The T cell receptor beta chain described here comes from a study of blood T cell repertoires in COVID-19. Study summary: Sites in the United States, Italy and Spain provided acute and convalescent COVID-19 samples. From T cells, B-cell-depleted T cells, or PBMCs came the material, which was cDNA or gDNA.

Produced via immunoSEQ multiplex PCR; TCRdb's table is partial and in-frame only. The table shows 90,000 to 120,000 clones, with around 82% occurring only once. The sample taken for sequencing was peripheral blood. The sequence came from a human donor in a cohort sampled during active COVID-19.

As DNA, the CDR3 is TGCGCCAGCAGCCAAGATCGGGGTGGGGCAGATACGCAGTATTTT. Protein product: CASSQDRGGADTQYF. The genes are TRBV4-1 and TRBJ2-3; weak D call: TRBD2 (5 bases). Germline CDR1 MGHRA, CDR2 YSYEKL. Trimming pared 0 bases from V and 4 bases from J, leaving 11 bases between. CDR3 length: 15 residues.